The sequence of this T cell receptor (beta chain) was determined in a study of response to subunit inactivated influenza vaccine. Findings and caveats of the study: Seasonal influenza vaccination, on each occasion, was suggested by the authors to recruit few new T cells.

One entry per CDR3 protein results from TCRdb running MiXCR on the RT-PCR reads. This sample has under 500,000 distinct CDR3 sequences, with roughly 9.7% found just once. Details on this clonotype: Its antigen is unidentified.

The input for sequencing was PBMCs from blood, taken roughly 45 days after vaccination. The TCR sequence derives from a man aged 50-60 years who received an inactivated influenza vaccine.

This CDR3 is CAISEVQTLGSEDEQFF. In nucleotides, the CDR3 is TGTGCCATCAGCGAGGTACAGACCCTAGGGAGCGAGGATGAGCAGTTCTTC. The chain is built from TRBV10-3 and TRBJ2-1, with a possible D match to TRBD2 (5 bases). V was cut by 6 bases and J by 8 bases, with 26 bases left in between. This CDR3 comprises 17 residues. The germline CDR1 and CDR2 sequences are ENHRY and SYGVKD.